This T cell receptor (beta chain) came from a study of blood T cell repertoires in COVID-19. Assay used: immunoSEQ multiplex PCR; TCRdb lists only in-frame clones, some missing. This sample yields a few hundred thousand clones, of which roughly 87% are seen a single time; 8.5% to 10% belongs to the top ten. This clonotype originated in a woman aged 18-29 years who had recovered from COVID-19. Sequencing was carried out using PBMCs or T cells enriched from blood (not recorded which).

In DNA, the CDR3 is TGTGCCAGCAGTTATGCAACTAGCGGGGTTAATGAGCAGTTCTTC. It codes for CASSYATSGVNEQFF. The chain carries TRBV6-2 or TRBV6-3 and TRBJ2-1, with 10 bases that match TRBD2. Germline values: CDR1 MNHEY, CDR2 SVGEGT. Losses at the gene ends were 3 bases for V and 7 bases for J; bases not matched to a gene: 6. This CDR3 contains 15 residues.